Below, 18 T cell receptor beta chains from the same sample are listed, as sequenced in a study of neoadjuvant nivolumab and ipilimumab in lung cancer (TCRdb year 2020). Preparation of the library involved the immunoSEQ multiplex PCR assay. TCRdb stores this immuneACCESS table with in-frame sequences only. Part of the clones is absent; in the studies checked, under half of the shortfall reflects unresolved V genes, and no reason is known for the rest. This sample lists roughly 13,000 clones; 55% to 70% were detected once. The top ten hold 25% of the sample. The sample's time point label, decoded: at surgical resection after neoadjuvant nivolumab +/- ipilimumab. The input for sequencing was peripheral blood, taken after neoadjuvant nivolumab, alone or with ipilimumab, at or shortly before surgery. The origin of the receptors is an adult with non-small cell lung cancer.

V is TRBV6-5 and J is TRBJ2-5; TRBD1 might be the D (5 bases). The germline CDR1 and CDR2 sequences are MNHEY and SVGAGI. The V gene lost 5 bases and the J gene lost 5 bases, with 15 bases spanning the gap. The CDR3 consists of 14 residues. The CDR3 region has the DNA TGTGCCAGCAGTCTCCGCCGGACATCGGAGACCCAGTACTTC. Encoded protein: CASSLRRTSETQYF.

This clone occurred a few times. The chain joins TRBV6-6 to TRBJ1-5; weak D call: TRBD1 (6 bases). Per the germline V gene, CDR1 is MNHNY and CDR2 is SVGAGI (reference sequence). Between the trimmed V and J ends, which lost 4 bases and 4 bases, there was a span of 8 bases. The CDR3 covers 13 residues. The CDR3 sequence is CASSWTENQPQHF. The CDR3 DNA reads as TGTGCCAGCAGTTGGACAGAAAATCAGCCCCAGCATTTT.

The CDR3 DNA reads TGTGCCAGCAGCTTTTCGAGGGGGGAAACTGAAGCTTTCTTT. It encodes CASSFSRGETEAFF. This chain links TRBV11-1 with TRBJ1-1, with TRBD1 as a possible D gene (6 bases). V was shortened by 3 bases and J by 5 bases, with 13 bases between the two germline ends. This CDR3 is 14 amino acids long. Per germline, CDR1 SGHAT and CDR2 FQDESV (reference sequence).

The V call is TRBV18, the J call TRBJ2-2; 7 bases align to TRBD2. V was clipped by 2 bases and J by 1 base; unmatched bases: 10. The CDR3 runs 18 residues. In germline, CDR1 is KGHSH, CDR2 LQKENI. The CDR3 DNA follows: TGTGCCAGCTCACCAAGGTCGTTAACGGGAGGGAACACCGGGGAGCTGTTTTTT. As protein: CASSPRSLTGGNTGELFF. The full variable domain, with the rest looked up from reference TRBV18 and TRBJ2-2, is NAGVMQNPRHLVRRRGQEARLRCSPMKGHSHVYWYRQLPEEGLKFMVYLQKENIIDESGMPKERFSAEFPKEGPSILRIQQVVRGDSAAYFCASSPRSLTGGNTGELFFGEGSRLTVL.

This chain connects TRBV5-5 to TRBJ2-3; D perhaps matches TRBD2 (6 bases). V lost 3 bases and J lost 5, with 16 bases in between. CDR1 is SGHKS, CDR2 YYEKEE, per germline (reference sequence). This CDR3 comprises 15 residues. CDR3 protein: CASSSTGTLLDTQYF. The CDR3 region has the DNA TGTGCCAGCAGCTCCACCGGGACTCTATTAGATACGCAGTATTTT.

This chain links TRBV11-2 with TRBJ1-2; 7 positions agree with TRBD1. Germline trimming cut 5 bases from V and 4 bases from J; bases unmatched to any gene: 7. The length of the CDR3 is 14 residues. The V gene's germline CDR1 is SGHAT and CDR2 FQNNGV. The CDR3 nucleotides are TGTGCCAGCAGCCGAAACAGGGGAGGCTATGGCTACACCTTC. This encodes CASSRNRGGYGYTF.

The genes are TRBV29-1 and TRBJ1-1, with 7 bases matching TRBD1. The CDR3 totals 12 residues. The trim removed 6 bases at V and 0 bases at J, leaving 1 base unmatched. Germline V gene data show CDR1 as SQVTM and CDR2 as ANQGSEA. The CDR3, as DNA: TGCAGCGTGGGACAGTTGAACACTGAAGCTTTCTTT. Residues: CSVGQLNTEAFF.

The rearrangement joins TRBV7-8 to TRBJ2-7; D may correspond to TRBD1 or TRBD2 (6 bases each). The CDR3 extends over 15 amino acids. Germline loops: CDR1 SGHVS, CDR2 FQNEAQ. With 5 bases removed from V and 2 bases from J, the gap between germline ends came to 16 bases. Here the CDR3 reads CASSPQKGGTYEQYF. Written as DNA, the CDR3 is TGTGCCAGCAGCCCGCAGAAGGGGGGAACCTACGAGCAGTACTTC.

This clone was observed a handful of times. This chain joins TRBV5-1 and TRBJ2-1; the D is unclear. The CDR3 length is 12 residues. Germline CDR1 reads SGHRS; CDR2 reads YFSETQ. V lost 0 bases, J lost 8 bases, and 6 bases lay in between. The CDR3 is CASSLAGDEQFF. CDR3 coding DNA: TGCGCCAGCAGCTTGGCTGGGGATGAGCAGTTCTTC.

This clone came up a few times. The V call is TRBV5-5, the J call TRBJ2-7, with D perhaps TRBD1 (6 bases). Deletions cut 3 bases from V and 3 bases from J, with 7 bases between. CDR3 size: 12 residues. Germline CDR1 and CDR2: SGHKS and YYEKEE (reference sequence). CDR3 in amino acids: CASSSDSYEQYF. For the CDR3, the DNA is TGTGCCAGCAGCTCGGACAGCTACGAGCAGTACTTC.

The chain recombines TRBV30 with TRBJ1-5; D is undetermined. Germline V gives CDR1 GTSNPN, CDR2 SVGIG (reference sequence). The V gene lost 0 bases and the J gene lost 3 bases, with 12 bases spanning the gap. The length of the CDR3 is 15 residues. The CDR3 nucleotides are TGTGCCTGGAGTGTATTAAGGCAGCCCAATCAGCCCCAGCATTTT. It is translated as CAWSVLRQPNQPQHF.

The V gene is TRBV20-1, the J gene TRBJ2-4; unclear D gene. CDR1 is DFQATT and CDR2 is SNEGSKA in the germline V gene (reference sequence). Between the trimmed V and J ends, which lost 1 base and 5 bases, there was a span of 3 bases. This CDR3 has 11 amino acids. The DNA of the CDR3 is TGCAGTGCTAGAGTTGAAAACATTCAGTACTTC. Translating gives CSARVENIQYF.

J is TRBJ2-1 and V is TRBV6-5, with D possibly TRBD2 on 6 matching bases. Trimming left V 6 bases short and J 3 bases short, with 12 bases between. Germline V lookup: CDR1 MNHEY, CDR2 SVGAGI. This CDR3 has 14 residues. The CDR3 region is CASRTSWNYNEQFF. Written as DNA, the CDR3 is TGTGCCAGCAGGACTAGTTGGAACTACAATGAGCAGTTCTTC.

This clone was counted a single time. The chain has TRBV5-5 and TRBJ1-2; D uncertain. CDR1 is SGHKS, CDR2 YYEKEE, per germline (reference sequence). CDR3 length: 15 amino acids. Trimming pared 4 bases from V and 2 bases from J, leaving 15 bases between. The CDR3 nucleotides read TGTGCCAGCAGCCCGGGCCCCGGCCCCAACTATGGCTACACCTTC. Translation: CASSPGPGPNYGYTF.

The chain joins TRBV27 to TRBJ1-2; D is possibly TRBD1 (5 bases). There are 14 residues in the CDR3. V was clipped by 5 bases and J by 7 bases, with 17 bases between them. Germline CDR1 is MNHEY and CDR2 is SMNVEV (reference sequence). The CDR3 reads CASSRSGTNPGYTF. In nucleotides, the CDR3 is TGTGCCAGCAGTCGTTCGGGGACCAATCCTGGCTACACCTTC.

In this sample, this clone turned up once. The chain recombines TRBV18 with TRBJ2-5; possibly TRBD2 for D (7 bases). V was pared by 3 bases and J by 4 bases, with 9 bases between. The CDR3 extends over 13 amino acids. CDR1 is KGHSH and CDR2 is LQKENI in the germline V gene. The CDR3 protein is CASSPGGGETQYF. The DNA of the CDR3 is TGTGCCAGCTCACCGGGAGGGGGAGAGACCCAGTACTTC.

The V call is TRBV2, the J call TRBJ2-7; D gene unclear. Trimming removed 3 bases from V and 4 bases from J, with 4 bases in between. This CDR3 region has 11 residues. Germline V CDR1 and CDR2: SNHLY, FYNNEI. The CDR3 loop reads CASSDPYEQYF. The CDR3, as DNA: TGTGCCAGCAGTGACCCTTACGAGCAGTACTTC.

The rearrangement links TRBV7-2 to TRBJ2-3; TRBD2 agrees at 11 bases. V was pared by 4 bases and J by 6 bases, with 9 bases of the junction left unmatched. CDR1 is SGHTA and CDR2 is FQGNSA in the germline V gene. CDR3 length equals 16 residues. This CDR3 reads CASSSILAGVSDTQYF. In nucleotides, the CDR3 is TGTGCCAGCAGCTCGATACTAGCGGGAGTATCGGATACGCAGTATTTT.